The 25 T cell receptor beta chains below come from one sample, sequenced in a study of T cells in Graves' hyperthyroidism and ophthalmopathy. Amplified TCR beta CDR3 regions came from RNA transcripts. TCR CDR3 regions were first amplified by RT-PCR with HTBI primers. From the multiplex PCR reads, TCRdb called clonotypes with MiXCR, one entry per CDR3 protein. The sample lists around 620,000 distinct CDR3 sequences; 15% to 20% were seen once. The sequenced material came from blood. The origin of the receptors is a woman aged 25 to 39 with Graves' hyperthyroidism.

This clonotype has a handful of counts. This chain links TRBV2 with TRBJ2-1; D not certain. CDR3 length: 16 residues. V lost 6 bases and J 8 bases, leaving 23 bases between the germline ends. In germline, CDR1 is SNHLY, CDR2 FYNNEI. CDR3 coding DNA: TGTGCCAGCAGACGAGCACCGGGCCGCCTCGGCCATGAGCAGTTCTTC. This codes for CASRRAPGRLGHEQFF.

This clonotype was detected ten times or more. J is TRBJ1-1 and V is TRBV6-1, with 8 bases matching TRBD1. CDR1 is MNHNS and CDR2 is SASEGT in the germline V gene. CDR3 length: 14 residues. Unmatched junction bases numbered 10, after V lost 11 bases and J lost 2 bases. Here the CDR3 reads CALGSTGDNTEAFF. CDR3 nucleotide sequence: TGTGCCCTAGGTTCGACAGGGGATAACACTGAAGCTTTCTTT.

Ten or more counts support this clonotype. The chain uses TRBV12-3 or TRBV12-4 and TRBJ2-7; a possible D gene is TRBD2 (6 bases). CDR3 size: 14 residues. V dropped 7 bases and J dropped 2 bases, with 15 bases sitting between them. The CDR3 bases are TGTGCCAGCACCCCGGGGCGGGGCCCCTACGAGCAGTACTTC. Amino acids: CASTPGRGPYEQYF.

This clonotype was seen only a few times. V usage is TRBV9 and J usage is TRBJ2-3, with no clear D. The germline gives CDR1 SGDLS, CDR2 YYNGEE. V lost 4 bases, J lost 2 bases, and 11 bases lay in between. The CDR3 has 14 residues. CDR3 residues: CASSPPYFTDTQYF. The CDR3 nucleotides are TGTGCCAGCAGCCCACCCTATTTCACAGATACGCAGTATTTT.

This clonotype was recorded a few times. This chain connects TRBV19 to TRBJ2-7; the D gene is possibly TRBD2 (6 bases). V dropped 3 bases and J dropped 2 bases, with 14 bases sitting between them. This CDR3 has 15 residues. Germline values: CDR1 LNHDA, CDR2 SQIVND (reference sequence). The CDR3 spells CASSIGSGPTYEQYF. CDR3 bases: TGTGCCAGTAGTATCGGTAGCGGCCCCACCTACGAGCAGTACTTC.

This clonotype was seen ten or more times. This chain links TRBV27 with TRBJ2-1, with TRBD2 matching over 9 bases. J lost 7 bases, V lost 0 bases, and 13 bases had no gene match. CDR3 length: 18 residues. From germline, CDR1 is MNHEY and CDR2 SMNVEV (reference sequence). CDR3 residues: CASSLSRASGAILNEQFF. Here the CDR3 DNA reads TGTGCCAGCAGTTTATCGAGGGCTAGCGGGGCGATTCTGAATGAGCAGTTCTTC.

A few counts support this clonotype. The chain links TRBV7-3 to TRBJ2-5, with D possibly being TRBD2 (5 bases). The CDR3 is made up of 13 amino acids. V dropped 4 bases and J dropped 4 bases, with 10 bases sitting between them. In germline, CDR1 is SGHTA, CDR2 FQGTGA. The chain's CDR3 is CASSSSAGETQYF. CDR3 nucleotides: TGTGCCAGCAGCTCCTCGGCGGGAGAGACCCAGTACTTC.

This clonotype was detected only a few times. The V call is TRBV10-3, the J call TRBJ2-7; 10 positions match TRBD1. Germline CDR1 and CDR2: ENHRY and SYGVKD. The ends lost 7 bases at V and 2 bases at J; junction bases unmatched: 2. The CDR3 is 13 residues long. CDR3 sequence reads: CAIKGQGTYEQYF. DNA for the CDR3: TGTGCCATCAAGGGACAGGGGACCTACGAGCAGTACTTC.

The chain has TRBV7-2 and TRBJ2-6; D possibly corresponds to TRBD1 (5 bases). The germline CDR1 and CDR2 sequences are SGHTA and FQGNSA. V gave up 5 bases and J gave up 0 bases, with 11 bases separating them. The CDR3 has 16 amino acids. The CDR3 nucleotides read TGTGCCAGCAGCCCCTGGGGCCGCTCTGGGGCCAACGTCCTGACTTTC. Translated: CASSPWGRSGANVLTF.

A remark on this clonotype: This may arise from a read error, as a much more abundant clone is one base away. The V call is TRBV28, the J call TRBJ1-5; a weak D match, TRBD1 (6 bases). This CDR3 contains 14 residues. Germline V gene lookup returns CDR1 MDHEN and CDR2 SYDVKM. CDR3: CASVQEGVLQPHHF. As DNA, the CDR3 is TGTGCCAGTGTCCAGGAGGGGGTGCTTCAGCCCCACCATTTT.

Only one count was recorded for this clonotype. CDR3 amino acids: CASSPTSETDTQYF. The CDR3 nucleotides read TGCGCCAGCAGTCCGACTAGCGAAACAGATACGCAGTATTTT. The rearrangement joins TRBV10-2 to TRBJ2-3; TRBD2 matches at 8 bases. The CDR3 length is 14 residues. Germline V lookup: CDR1 WSHSY, CDR2 SAAADI. V shed 5 bases, J shed 3 bases, and the junction held 4 bases outside the gene matches.

This clonotype came up a few times. The chain has TRBV7-9 and TRBJ1-4, with D unresolved. V dropped 1 base and J dropped 0 bases, with 6 bases sitting between them. This CDR3 region has 15 residues. Germline CDR1 reads SEHNR; CDR2 reads FQNEAQ (reference sequence). In nucleotides, the CDR3 is TGTGCCAGCAGCTTAGGGGCGACAACTAATGAAAAACTGTTTTTT. Its translation: CASSLGATTNEKLFF.

This clonotype has more than one count but fewer than ten. V and J are TRBV6-1 and TRBJ1-5, with a tentative D call TRBD1 (5 bases). Trimming took 10 bases from V and 1 from J, leaving 23 bases between them. There are 17 residues in the CDR3. In germline, CDR1 is MNHNS, CDR2 SASEGT. The CDR3 here is CATHHRLGALSNQPQHF. CDR3 bases: TGTGCCACCCATCATCGACTCGGGGCATTAAGCAATCAGCCCCAGCATTTT.

This clonotype was counted at least ten times. V is TRBV3-1 and J is TRBJ1-1; possibly TRBD1 for D (5 bases). Germline loops: CDR1 LGHDT, CDR2 YNNKEL (reference sequence). Trimming pared 0 bases from V and 11 bases from J, leaving 10 bases between. The CDR3 runs to 12 residues. CDR3 bases: TGTGCCAGCAGCCAAGACGGCGGGGCGGCTTTCTTT. Protein product: CASSQDGGAAFF. The whole variable domain, remainder taken from reference TRBV3-1 and TRBJ1-1, is DTAVSQTPKYLVTQMGNDKSIKCEQNLGHDTMYWYKQDSKKFLKIMFSYNNKELIINETVPNRFSPKSPDKAHLNLHINSLELGDSAVYFCASSQDGGAAFFGQGTRLTVV.

This clonotype was found a few times. The J gene is TRBJ2-7, the V gene TRBV19; 10 nucleotides line up with TRBD2. V dropped 6 bases and J dropped 2; count of bases not matched to a gene: 7. This CDR3 is built from 15 residues. Looked up from germline, CDR1 is LNHDA and CDR2 is SQIVND (reference sequence). The CDR3 coding sequence is TGTGCCAGTAGGGGTAGCGGGAGGAACCCCTACGAGCAGTACTTC. It yields the protein CASRGSGRNPYEQYF.

This clonotype showed up many times. V is TRBV18 and J is TRBJ2-1; a weak D match, TRBD1 (6 bases). Germline V lookup: CDR1 KGHSH, CDR2 LQKENI. The CDR3 sequence is 16 residues long. Between the trimmed V and J ends, which lost 0 bases and 0 bases, there was a span of 9 bases. The CDR3 coding sequence is TGTGCCAGCTCACCACCGGGGGCCTACTCCTACAATGAGCAGTTCTTC. Protein sequence: CASSPPGAYSYNEQFF. Variable domain in full (rest from reference TRBV18 and TRBJ2-1): NAGVMQNPRHLVRRRGQEARLRCSPMKGHSHVYWYRQLPEEGLKFMVYLQKENIIDESGMPKERFSAEFPKEGPSILRIQQVVRGDSAAYFCASSPPGAYSYNEQFFGPGTRLTVL.

This clonotype was seen ten or more times. The chain links TRBV28 to TRBJ1-4; 10 bases align to TRBD1. This CDR3 region has 16 residues. The V segment lost 5 bases and the J segment 0 bases; nucleotides outside the gene matches: 3. Germline V gene data show CDR1 as MDHEN and CDR2 as SYDVKM. The CDR3 loop reads CASSTGTGATNEKLFF. The CDR3 DNA sequence: TGTGCCAGCAGTACCGGGACAGGGGCAACTAATGAAAAACTGTTTTTT.

This clonotype was counted at least ten times. The rearrangement links TRBV7-2 to TRBJ1-1, with 8 bases that match TRBD1. The CDR3 length is 14 residues. V was pared by 3 bases and J by 1 base, with 1 base of the junction left unmatched. Germline V gives CDR1 SGHTA, CDR2 FQGNSA. CDR3 in amino acids: CASSLGQANTEAFF. CDR3 in DNA: TGTGCCAGCAGCTTGGGACAGGCGAACACTGAAGCTTTCTTT.

This clonotype was counted many times. This chain joins TRBV2 and TRBJ2-1, with D possibly TRBD2 on 5 matching bases. The V and J ends lost 6 bases and 5 bases respectively, with 14 bases between them. This CDR3 contains 14 residues. The germline CDR1 and CDR2 sequences are SNHLY and FYNNEI. The CDR3 coding sequence is TGTGCCAGCAGGGACCCCCCGCGGGACAATGAGCAGTTCTTC. Translation: CASRDPPRDNEQFF.

The chain carries TRBV24-1 and TRBJ2-5; 8 bases are shared with TRBD1. Germline V CDR1 and CDR2: KGHDR, SFDVKD. V was pared by 3 bases and J by 4 bases, with 3 bases of the junction left unmatched. The CDR3 spans 14 residues. CDR3 in DNA: TGTGCCACCAGTGATGGACAGGGAGGAGAGACCCAGTACTTC. Translated, it gives CATSDGQGGETQYF.

In this sample, this clonotype turned up many times. The chain carries TRBV2 and TRBJ2-7; a weak D match, TRBD2 (6 bases). The CDR3 runs to 13 residues. The germline V and J ends were trimmed by 7 bases and 3 bases, with 13 bases remaining between them. Germline CDR1 is SNHLY and CDR2 is FYNNEI. The CDR3 loop is CASTEGRIYEQYF. The CDR3 DNA is TGTGCCAGCACGGAGGGGCGCATCTACGAGCAGTACTTC.

A remark on this clonotype: At one end, the junction sequence differs from germline, possibly due to a read error. The rearrangement links TRBV7-3 to TRBJ2-2; D is perhaps TRBD1 (5 bases). This CDR3 contains 16 residues. The germline V gene encodes CDR1 SGHTA and CDR2 FQGTGA. CDR3 sequence: CGSSSSQGRNTGELFF. DNA for the CDR3: TGTGGCAGCAGCTCCTCTCAGGGCCGGAACACCGGGGAGCTGTTTTTT.

The sample holds a few counts of this clonotype. The V call is TRBV28, the J call TRBJ2-1, with TRBD1 matching over 7 bases. V lost 4 bases to trimming and J lost 2 bases; unmatched junction nucleotides: 8. The CDR3 is 16 amino acids. Germline loops: CDR1 MDHEN, CDR2 SYDVKM. CDR3 sequence (DNA): TGTGCCAGCAGTTCGAACCGGGACAGAGCCTACAATGAGCAGTTCTTC. It yields the protein CASSSNRDRAYNEQFF.

This clonotype was recorded many times. The rearrangement links TRBV28 to TRBJ2-4; D remains unclear. This CDR3 is 12 amino acids long. The ends were cut back, 7 bases at V and 6 bases at J, with 10 bases in the middle. CDR1 is MDHEN and CDR2 is SYDVKM in the germline V gene. CDR3 bases: TGTGCCAGCACCCCCACCGGAAACATTCAGTACTTC. Translated, it gives CASTPTGNIQYF.

A remark on this clonotype: This could be a read error, since a much larger clone is one nucleotide away. The V gene is TRBV11-3, the J gene TRBJ2-3; TRBD1 matches 8 bases. Looked up from germline, CDR1 is SGHNT and CDR2 is YENEEA. Trimming cost V 4 bases and J 0 bases; bases outside gene matches: 3. The CDR3 has 15 residues. The chain's CDR3 is CASSWQGASTDTQYF. In DNA, the CDR3 is TGTGCCAGCAGCTGGCAGGGGGCTAGCACAGATACGCAGTATTTT.